This TCR beta chain originates from a study of cytomegalovirus exposure and HLA in healthy donors. Study conclusions and caveats: TCR beta chain V- and J-gene trimming was linked, in a later analysis, to a missense variant in DCLRE1C. It was assumed in the presence/absence analyses that sequencing depth was roughly uniform across donors.

V lost 0 bases and J lost 6; bases outside the gene matches: 14. The CDR3 loop spans 18 amino acids. The germline V gene encodes CDR1 SGDLS and CDR2 YYNGEE. The donors were healthy bone marrow donors. It was with 60 Vbeta and 13 Jbeta primers that the PCR ran. The protocol was immunoSEQ multiplex PCR, while the TCRdb copy is restricted to in-frame clones and leaves out a portion. The sample shows fewer than 200,000 clones, 81% of them seen only once. In the case of this clone: Its antigen remains unknown.

The TCR comes from a man aged 35-49 years in good health and CMV-seropositive. What was sequenced was PBMCs. This rearrangement joins TRBV9 to TRBJ1-1; 10 nucleotides agree with TRBD1. CDR3 protein: CASSVGQNLGQGGPEAFF. CDR3 coding DNA: TGTGCCAGCAGCGTAGGGCAGAATCTCGGACAGGGGGGCCCTGAAGCTTTCTTT.